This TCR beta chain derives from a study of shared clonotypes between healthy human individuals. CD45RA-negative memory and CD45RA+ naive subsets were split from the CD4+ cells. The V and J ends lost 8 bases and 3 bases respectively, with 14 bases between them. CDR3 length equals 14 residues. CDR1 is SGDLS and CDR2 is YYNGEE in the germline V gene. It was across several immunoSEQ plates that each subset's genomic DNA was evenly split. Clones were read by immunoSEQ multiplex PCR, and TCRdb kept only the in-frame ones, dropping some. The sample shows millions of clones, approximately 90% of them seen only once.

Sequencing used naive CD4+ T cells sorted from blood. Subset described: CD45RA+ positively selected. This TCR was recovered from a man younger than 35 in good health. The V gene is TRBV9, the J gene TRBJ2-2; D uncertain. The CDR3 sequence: CARGQDGDTGELFF. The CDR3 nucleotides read TGTGCCAGGGGTCAAGATGGGGACACCGGGGAGCTGTTTTTT.